This T cell receptor (beta chain) came from a study of OX40 agonist ivuxolimab in advanced cancers. Looking at the study overall: Ivuxolimab is an agonistic anti-OX40 (CD134) antibody, and patients were treated with it. Ivuxolimab was administered intravenously to patients at 0.01 to 10 mg/kg every 2 weeks. Broader study findings: CD8+ T cells averaged more expanded clones than CD4+.

This table comes from immunoSEQ multiplex PCR, and its TCRdb copy is limited to in-frame clones, with some not included. The data hold about 61,000 clones, with 90% observed a single time. Trimming took off 1 base at V and 1 base at J, with 9 bases between the two ends. Germline V gene lookup returns CDR1 SGHDT and CDR2 YYEEEE. The CDR3 has 15 amino acids. Worth noting for this clone: Its antigen is unidentified.

This receptor was identified in an adult with an advanced solid tumor such as melanoma, head and neck, liver or kidney cancer. The V call is TRBV5-6, the J call TRBJ1-5; tentatively, D is TRBD1 (5 bases). Material: CD4+ or CD8+ T cells sorted from blood, obtained in a trial of the OX40 agonist ivuxolimab. Here the CDR3 DNA reads TGTGCCAGCAGCTTGAGAGGGACCAGCAATCAGCCCCAGCATTTT. This translates into CASSLRGTSNQPQHF.